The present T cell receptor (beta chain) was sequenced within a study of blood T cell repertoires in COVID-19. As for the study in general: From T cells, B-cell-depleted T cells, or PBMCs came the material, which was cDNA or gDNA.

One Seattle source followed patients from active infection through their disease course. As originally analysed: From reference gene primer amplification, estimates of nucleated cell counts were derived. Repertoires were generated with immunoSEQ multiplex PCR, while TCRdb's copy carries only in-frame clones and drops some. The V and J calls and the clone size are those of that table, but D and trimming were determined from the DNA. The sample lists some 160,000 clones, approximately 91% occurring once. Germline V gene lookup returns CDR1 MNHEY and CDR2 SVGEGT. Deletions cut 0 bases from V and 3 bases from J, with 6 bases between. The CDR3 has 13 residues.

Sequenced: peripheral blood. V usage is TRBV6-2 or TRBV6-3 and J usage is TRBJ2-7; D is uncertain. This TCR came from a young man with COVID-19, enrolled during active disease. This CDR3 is CASSYSLRYEQYF. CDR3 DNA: TGTGCCAGCAGTTACTCCCTCCGCTACGAGCAGTACTTC.